This T cell receptor beta chain was captured in a study of T cell responses to AZD1222 COVID-19 vaccine. The study, taken as a whole, reports: Two AZD1222 administrations were followed by greater Spike-specific TCR breadth and depth. Spike-wide vaccine-associated CD4 TCRs dominated at 160-218 and 743-854. Donors were mostly white British, more females; clonal diversity possibly underestimated.

There are 16 residues in the CDR3. Germline V gene lookup returns CDR1 ENHRY and CDR2 SYGVKD. V gave up 1 base and J gave up 5 bases; unmatched junction bases: 9. Analysis merged second doses at about 4 or about 12 weeks. Profiled with immunoSEQ multiplex PCR; TCRdb holds only in-frame clones, not every one. The sample lists under 140,000 clones; over 85% were seen once. A note on this clone: As yet, its antigen is unknown.

This clonotype originated in an adult who received the AZD1222 COVID-19 vaccine. The source was peripheral blood, collected 28 days after the second AZD1222 dose. This chain connects TRBV10-3 to TRBJ2-7; 9 positions match TRBD2. In nucleotides, the CDR3 is TGTGCCATCAGTGAGTTGGTAGCGGGGGCTCAGAACGAGCAGTACTTC. Translating it yields CAISELVAGAQNEQYF.